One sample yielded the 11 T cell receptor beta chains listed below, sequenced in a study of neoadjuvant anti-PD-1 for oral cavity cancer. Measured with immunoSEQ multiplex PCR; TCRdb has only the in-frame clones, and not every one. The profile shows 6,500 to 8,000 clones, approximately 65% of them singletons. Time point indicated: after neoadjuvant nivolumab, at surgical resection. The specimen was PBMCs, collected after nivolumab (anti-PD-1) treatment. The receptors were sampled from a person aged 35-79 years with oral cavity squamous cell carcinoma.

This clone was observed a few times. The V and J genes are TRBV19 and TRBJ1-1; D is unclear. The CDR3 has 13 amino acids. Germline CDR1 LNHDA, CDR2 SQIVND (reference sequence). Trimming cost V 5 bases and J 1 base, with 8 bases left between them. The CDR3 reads CASSSQTNTEAFF. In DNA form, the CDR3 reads TGTGCCAGTAGTTCACAGACGAACACTGAAGCTTTCTTT.

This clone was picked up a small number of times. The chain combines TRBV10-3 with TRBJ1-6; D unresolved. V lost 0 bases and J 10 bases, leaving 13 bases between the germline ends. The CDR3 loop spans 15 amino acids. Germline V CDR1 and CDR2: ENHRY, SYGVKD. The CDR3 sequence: CAISESWTNSSPLHF. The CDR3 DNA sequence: TGTGCCATCAGTGAGTCGTGGACCAACAGCTCACCCCTCCACTTT.

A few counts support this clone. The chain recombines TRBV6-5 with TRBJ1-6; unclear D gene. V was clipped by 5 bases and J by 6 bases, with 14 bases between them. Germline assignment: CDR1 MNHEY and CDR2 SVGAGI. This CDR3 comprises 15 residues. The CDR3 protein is CASSRRTRSNSPLHF. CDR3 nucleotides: TGTGCCAGCAGTCGGAGGACTCGATCTAATTCACCCCTCCACTTT.

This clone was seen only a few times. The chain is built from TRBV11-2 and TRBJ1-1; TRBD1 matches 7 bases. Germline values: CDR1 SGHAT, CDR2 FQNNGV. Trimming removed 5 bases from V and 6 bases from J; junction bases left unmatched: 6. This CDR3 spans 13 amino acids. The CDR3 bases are TGTGCCAGCAGCCAGACAGGGTATGCTGAAGCTTTCTTT. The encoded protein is CASSQTGYAEAFF.

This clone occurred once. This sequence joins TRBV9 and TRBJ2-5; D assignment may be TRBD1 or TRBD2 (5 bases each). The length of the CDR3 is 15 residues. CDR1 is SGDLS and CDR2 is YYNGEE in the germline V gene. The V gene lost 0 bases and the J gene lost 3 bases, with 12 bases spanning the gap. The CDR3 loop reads CASSVGAEGKETQYF. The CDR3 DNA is TGTGCCAGCAGCGTAGGGGCTGAGGGGAAAGAGACCCAGTACTTC. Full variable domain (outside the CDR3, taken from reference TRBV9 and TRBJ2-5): DSGVTQTPKHLITATGQRVTLRCSPRSGDLSVYWYQQSLDQGLQFLIQYYNGEERAKGNILERFSAQQFPDLHSELNLSSLELGDSALYFCASSVGAEGKETQYFGPGTRLLVL.

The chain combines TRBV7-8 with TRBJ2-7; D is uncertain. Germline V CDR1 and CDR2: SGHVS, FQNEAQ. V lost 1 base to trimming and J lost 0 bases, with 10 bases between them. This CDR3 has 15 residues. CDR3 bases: TGTGCCAGCAGCTTAGAAGGCCAGAGCTCCTACGAGCAGTACTTC. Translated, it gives CASSLEGQSSYEQYF.

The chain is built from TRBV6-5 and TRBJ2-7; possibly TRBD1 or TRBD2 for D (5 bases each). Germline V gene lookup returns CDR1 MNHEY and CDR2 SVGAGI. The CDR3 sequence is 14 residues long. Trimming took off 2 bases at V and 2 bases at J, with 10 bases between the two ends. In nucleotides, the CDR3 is TGTGCCAGCAGTTACACGGGGACGACCTACGAGCAGTACTTC. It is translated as CASSYTGTTYEQYF.

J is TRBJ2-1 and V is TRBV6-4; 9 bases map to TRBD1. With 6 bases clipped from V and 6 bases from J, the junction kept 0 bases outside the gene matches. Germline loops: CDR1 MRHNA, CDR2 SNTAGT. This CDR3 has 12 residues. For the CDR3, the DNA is TGTGCCAGCAGGGGACAGGGCAATGAGCAGTTCTTC. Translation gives CASRGQGNEQFF.

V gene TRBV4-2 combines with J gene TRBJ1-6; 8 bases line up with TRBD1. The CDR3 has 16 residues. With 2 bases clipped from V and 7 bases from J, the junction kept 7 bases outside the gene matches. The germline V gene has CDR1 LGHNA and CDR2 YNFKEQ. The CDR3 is CASSQTGGPGNSPLHF. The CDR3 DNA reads TGTGCCAGCAGCCAAACAGGGGGACCCGGGAATTCACCCCTCCACTTT.

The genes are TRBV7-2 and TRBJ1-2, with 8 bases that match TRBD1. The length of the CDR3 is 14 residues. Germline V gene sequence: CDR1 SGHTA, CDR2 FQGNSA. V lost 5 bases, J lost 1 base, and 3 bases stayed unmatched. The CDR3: CASSRTGNNYGYTF. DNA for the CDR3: TGTGCCAGCAGCCGGACAGGGAATAACTATGGCTACACCTTC. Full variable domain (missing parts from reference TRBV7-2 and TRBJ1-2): GAGVSQSPSNKVTEKGKDVELRCDPISGHTALYWYRQSLGQGLEFLIYFQGNSAPDKSGLPSDRFSAERTGGSVSTLTIQRTQQEDSAVYLCASSRTGNNYGYTFGSGTRLTVV.

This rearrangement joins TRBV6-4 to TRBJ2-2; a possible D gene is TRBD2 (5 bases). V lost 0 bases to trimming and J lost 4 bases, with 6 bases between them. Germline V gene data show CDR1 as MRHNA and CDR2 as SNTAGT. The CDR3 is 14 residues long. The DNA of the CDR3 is TGTGCCAGCAGTGACTCCACTAGCACCGGGGAGCTGTTTTTT. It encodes CASSDSTSTGELFF.